This record looks at one T cell receptor (beta chain) sequence and its context. This entry is derived from a study of blood T cell repertoires in COVID-19. The CDR3 loop spans 15 amino acids. V lost 2 bases to trimming and J lost 7 bases, with 13 bases between them. Germline V CDR1 and CDR2: SGHNT, YYREEE (reference sequence). Seattle patient enrollment occurred during active infection, with longitudinal follow-up thereafter. Original processing notes: By means of reference gene primer amplification, nucleated cell counts were estimated. Clones were read by immunoSEQ multiplex PCR, and TCRdb kept only the in-frame ones, dropping some. V and J calls and clone size are as listed in that table; D and trimming were resolved from the DNA. The data contain approximately 300,000 clones, about 93% of them singletons.

The sequencing sample was made of peripheral blood. This TCR was sampled from a woman aged 25 to 39 with COVID-19, enrolled during active disease. V and J are TRBV5-4 and TRBJ1-6, with D tentatively TRBD1 (6 bases). The CDR3 nucleotides read TGTGCCAGCAGCTTACCGGGACAATCAAATTCACCCCTCCACTTT. Translated, it gives CASSLPGQSNSPLHF.